This T cell receptor beta chain was sequenced for a study of Ad26.COV2.S vaccination and SARS-CoV-2 variants. Germline loops: CDR1 MNHEY, CDR2 SVGEGT. Trimming removed 3 bases at V and 6 bases at J, with 17 bases between. The CDR3 runs to 15 residues. This clone showed up just once. Its antigen is unknown. The sample's treatment: around 19 received Ad26.COV2.S at low or high dose, single or two shots; several received placebo; per-sample allocation not given. Day 63 following the first vaccine or placebo injection was when the samples were taken. Measured with immunoSEQ multiplex PCR; TCRdb has only the in-frame clones, and not every one. The table includes roughly 400,000 clones, about nine tenths detected once. Findings and limits, study-wide: Reports say spike-specific CD8+ and CD4+ T cell responses covered substantial breadth after vaccination.

The TCR comes from a person aged 18-60 years who received the Ad26.COV2.S COVID-19 vaccine or a placebo. The specimen was peripheral blood, collected in a trial of Ad26.COV2.S vaccine versus placebo. The V gene is TRBV6-2 or TRBV6-3, the J gene TRBJ1-1, with no clear D. The CDR3 region is CASSYHVRGEAEAFF. In DNA, the CDR3 is TGTGCCAGCAGTTATCATGTTCGCGGGGAGGCTGAAGCTTTCTTT.